This TCR beta chain was captured in a study of T cells in women clearing cervical HPV infection. Study details: Controls gave blood once infection was undetectable; cases at lesion identification. Points from the study as a whole: A classifier using richness and V gene abundances reached an AUC of under 0.9.

Average input was about 1,200 ng genomic DNA for immunoSEQ TCR beta CDR3 amplification. TCRdb keeps only in-frame clones here, not all; method: immunoSEQ multiplex PCR. The sample table includes some 30,000 clones. The CDR3 runs to 17 residues. V shed 2 bases, J shed 6 bases, and the junction held 12 bases outside the gene matches. Germline V gives CDR1 WNHNN, CDR2 SYGVQD (reference sequence). For this clone: Antigen unknown. Read data end 3 residues before the CDR3 end; the end is taken from the germline J gene.

The rearrangement uses TRBV10-1 and TRBJ2-7; the match to TRBD2 covers 11 bases. This TCR came from a woman aged 18-70 years with a cervical HPV16 infection that either progressed to CIN3+ or cleared (not recorded which). The sample was blood buffy coat. The sequenced CDR3 bases are TGCGCCAGCAGTGAGCCTCCACCGGGACTAGCGGTGTGCGAG. This encodes CASSEPPPGLAVCE. The whole CDR3 protein is CASSEPPPGLAVCEQYF.